This entry concerns a single T cell receptor beta chain. Its antigen is currently unknown. This record comes from a study of siplizumab effects on memory and regulatory T cells. Study results and caveats: A minor share of alloreactive clones matched unstimulated subsets. Naive T cells seemed more diverse than memory cells; they also seemed major alloresponse contributors. No naive or memory phenotype could be assigned to roughly 80-96% of proliferating clones.

The study assayed about 10^5 TCR templates per sample. Sequenced by immunoSEQ multiplex PCR; TCRdb stores in-frame clones only, minus some. The table records around 95,000 clones, over 90% of them present only once. Trimming cost V 5 bases and J 2 bases, with 12 bases left between them. The germline CDR1 and CDR2 sequences are MDHEN and SYDVKM. The CDR3 loop spans 14 amino acids. The sequence derives from a human donor in good health. The genes are TRBV28 and TRBJ1-1, with D unclear. Input material: non-Treg CD4+ T cells sorted from blood. The CDR3, as DNA: TGTGCCAGCAGTCGCTTCTCTGGAAACACTGAAGCTTTCTTT. This translates into CASSRFSGNTEAFF.